This T cell receptor (beta chain) was obtained from a study of T cell responses to AZD1222 COVID-19 vaccine. Turning to the study itself: Pooling covered second doses at about 4 or about 12 weeks.

Sequenced by immunoSEQ multiplex PCR; TCRdb stores in-frame clones only, minus some. The table has 140,000 to 150,000 clones, approximately 94% seen once. Only one count was recorded for this clone. The V and J ends lost 3 bases and 4 bases respectively, with 10 bases between them. The CDR3 totals 13 residues. Per germline, CDR1 SGHRS and CDR2 YFSETQ. The source was peripheral blood, collected on day 0 of AZD1222 vaccination. This sequence originates from an adult in good health. The chain joins TRBV5-1 to TRBJ1-1, with D unclear. The CDR3 spells CASSYGPSTEAFF. The CDR3 nucleotides are TGCGCCAGCAGCTATGGGCCCTCCACTGAAGCTTTCTTT.